The rows below give T cell receptor beta chains drawn from one sample of a study of blood T cell repertoires in COVID-19. The table came from immunoSEQ multiplex PCR; TCRdb's copy has only in-frame clones and leaves some out. The table lists approximately 120,000 clones, approximately 81% of them singletons. Material for sequencing was peripheral blood. These receptors were obtained from a man aged 40-55 years with active or convalescent COVID-19. CDR3s include the opening cysteine and the closing phenylalanine or tryptophan. Fields, in order: CDR3 protein, J gene, V gene.

CDR3: CASSLLGQGAFEAFF
J: TRBJ1-1
V: TRBV27

CDR3: CASSTGTGATTYEQYF
J: TRBJ2-7
V: TRBV27

CDR3: CASSYEGSLSYEQYF
J: TRBJ2-7
V: TRBV6-5

CDR3: CASTPDRAFNEQFF
J: TRBJ2-1
V: TRBV5-4

CDR3: CASSLPPGTGRADTQYF
J: TRBJ2-3
V: TRBV27

CDR3: CASSQAGGTDTQYF
J: TRBJ2-3
V: TRBV4-2

CDR3: CASSPLIPTPGAAEGQEQYF
J: TRBJ2-7
V: TRBV18

CDR3: CASSKRVAGSTYEQYF
J: TRBJ2-7
V: TRBV21-1

CDR3: CASSRLTGNGANTEAFF
J: TRBJ1-1
V: TRBV27

CDR3: CASRNPWRSTEAFF
J: TRBJ1-1
V: TRBV28

CDR3: CATSRDWGQGAQTF
J: TRBJ1-2
V: TRBV15

CDR3: CASSLKTGRGGYTF
J: TRBJ1-2
V: TRBV5-6

CDR3: CASSLIGQGGSPLHF
J: TRBJ1-6
V: TRBV28

CDR3: CATSDWDRSGYTF
J: TRBJ1-2
V: TRBV24-1

CDR3: CASTASGAISYNEQFF
J: TRBJ2-1
V: TRBV19

CDR3: CASSLRATGTEAFF
J: TRBJ1-1
V: TRBV7-2

CDR3: CASSEDSAGWTQYF
J: TRBJ2-5
V: TRBV7-8

CDR3: CATSDSAGEFYEQYF
J: TRBJ2-7
V: TRBV24-1

CDR3: CACTYRDRSYEQYF
J: TRBJ2-7
V: TRBV28

CDR3: CASSQDSSGGLEKLFF
J: TRBJ1-4
V: TRBV4-2

CDR3: CASSSGTGESETQYF
J: TRBJ2-5
V: TRBV7-7

CDR3: CASSLTGTGRPDTQYF
J: TRBJ2-3
V: TRBV5-1

CDR3: CASSPFSGIATNEKLFF
J: TRBJ1-4
V: TRBV27

CDR3: CASSDSQRGSTDTQYF
J: TRBJ2-3
V: TRBV10-2

CDR3: CASSQELQANSGNTIYF
J: TRBJ1-3
V: TRBV4-2

CDR3: CAWSRRDRANQPQHF
J: TRBJ1-5
V: TRBV30

CDR3: CASSLSGFGTDTQYF
J: TRBJ2-3
V: TRBV28

CDR3: CSVDSGASTDTQYF
J: TRBJ2-3
V: TRBV29-1

CDR3: CATSDFGSGSDTQYF
J: TRBJ2-3
V: TRBV24-1

CDR3: CASSAPGTGGHEQYF
J: TRBJ2-7
V: TRBV27